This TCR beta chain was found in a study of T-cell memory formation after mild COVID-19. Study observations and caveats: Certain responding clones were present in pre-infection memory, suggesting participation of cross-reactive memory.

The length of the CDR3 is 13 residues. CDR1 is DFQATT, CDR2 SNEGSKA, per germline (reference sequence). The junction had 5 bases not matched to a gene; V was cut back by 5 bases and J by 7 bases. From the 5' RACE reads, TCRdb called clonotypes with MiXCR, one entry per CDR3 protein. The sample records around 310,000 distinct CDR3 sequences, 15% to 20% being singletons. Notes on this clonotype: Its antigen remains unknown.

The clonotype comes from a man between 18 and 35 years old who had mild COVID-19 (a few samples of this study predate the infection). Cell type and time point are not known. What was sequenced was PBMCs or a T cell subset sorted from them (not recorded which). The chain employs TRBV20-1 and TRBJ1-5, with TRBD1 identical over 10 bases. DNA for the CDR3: TGCAGTGCTTCTCCGGGACAGGGGCAGCCCCAGCATTTT. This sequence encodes CSASPGQGQPQHF.